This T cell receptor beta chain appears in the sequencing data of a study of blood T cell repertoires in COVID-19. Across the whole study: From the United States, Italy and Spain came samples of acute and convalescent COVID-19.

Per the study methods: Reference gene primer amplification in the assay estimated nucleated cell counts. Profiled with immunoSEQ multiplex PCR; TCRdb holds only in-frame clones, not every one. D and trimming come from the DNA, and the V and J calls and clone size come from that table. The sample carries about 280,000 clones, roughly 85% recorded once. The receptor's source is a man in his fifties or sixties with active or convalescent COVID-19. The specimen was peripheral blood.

This chain's CDR3 is CSVDFRQGKETQYF. The DNA for the CDR3 is TGCAGCGTTGATTTTAGACAGGGGAAAGAGACCCAGTACTTC. The chain combines TRBV29-1 with TRBJ2-5; 8 nucleotides line up with TRBD1. Per germline, CDR1 SQVTM and CDR2 ANQGSEA. This CDR3 comprises 14 residues. The V and J ends lost 3 bases and 3 bases, in that order; junction bases with no gene match: 6.